This entry describes one T cell receptor beta chain. Antigen: not known. The sample originates from a study of beta chain features in type 1 diabetes. Reverse transcribing all isolated RNA meant expressed TCRB transcripts were sequenced. Measured with immunoSEQ multiplex PCR; TCRdb has only the in-frame clones, and not every one. This sample carries over 150,000 clones, roughly an eighth of them seen once, and the ten largest clones take 0.62%. Study-wide points: PCR may have favored shorter templates equally in patients and controls. A closer apparent resemblance between naive, central memory and Treg TCRB repertoires was seen in patients than in healthy donors.

The V gene end was trimmed by 4 bases and the J gene end by 2 bases; junction bases not matched to a gene: 7. The CDR3 is 15 residues long. Per the germline V gene, CDR1 is SGHTA and CDR2 is FQGNSA. This TCR came from a woman aged 18-29 years in good health. J is TRBJ2-7 and V is TRBV7-2; 8 bases are shared with TRBD1. Sequenced input: central memory CD4+ T cells from blood. CDR3 residues: CASSWNGQGPYEQYF. CDR3 bases: TGTGCCAGCAGCTGGAATGGACAGGGTCCCTACGAGCAGTACTTC.